This record concerns one T cell receptor (beta chain) sequence. The data belong to a study of blood T cell repertoires in COVID-19. Study-wide background: From the United States, Italy and Spain came samples of acute and convalescent COVID-19.

CDR3 length: 14 residues. Germline CDR1 is MGHDK and CDR2 is SYGVNS. The V segment lost 3 bases and the J segment 4 bases; nucleotides outside the gene matches: 4. Some clones are missing from TCRdb's copy, which holds only in-frame ones; the method was immunoSEQ multiplex PCR. The table lists tens of thousands of clones, more than 80% of them singletons. Sample: peripheral blood. The source is an elderly woman with acute or convalescent COVID-19. The chain recombines TRBV25-1 with TRBJ1-2; 8 bases align to TRBD1. CDR3 protein: CASSDRGRTYGYTF. For the CDR3, the DNA is TGTGCCAGCAGTGACAGGGGGCGCACCTATGGCTACACCTTC.